This T cell receptor (beta chain) is drawn from a study of cytomegalovirus exposure and HLA in healthy donors. The primer mix had 60 Vbeta and 13 Jbeta primers. Here immunoSEQ multiplex PCR was the method, and the copy in TCRdb shows in-frame clones only, minus some. Seen here are over 130,000 clones, about 61% observed once, and the top ten hold around 1.8%. Looked up from germline, CDR1 is MNHNS and CDR2 is SASEGT. Trimming removed 4 bases from V and 0 bases from J, with 13 bases in between. CDR3 length equals 16 residues. Sequenced input: PBMCs. The receptor's source is a male donor in good health and CMV-seronegative. The rearrangement joins TRBV6-1 to TRBJ1-3, with a possible D match to TRBD1 (5 bases). The CDR3 sequence is CASSGSWTLSGNTIYF. CDR3 nucleotide sequence: TGTGCCAGCAGTGGTTCCTGGACACTCTCTGGAAACACCATATATTTT.